One and the same sample provided the 23 T cell receptor beta chains below, sequenced in a study of CD8 T cells in Susac syndrome (dated by TCRdb to the late 2010s). The library was obtained by the immunoSEQ multiplex PCR assay. RNA was extracted using the RNeasy kit, and roughly 0.5 to 1 microgram was reverse transcribed with random hexamers. TCRdb reprocessed the public reads (quality trimming at Q25 with fastp, clone calling with MiXCR) and kept in-frame beta chains. CDR3 protein sequences are deduplicated, and each keeps its most common genes and DNA. This sample comprises 170,000 or so distinct CDR3 sequences, 85% to 95% of them detected only once. Roughly 0.098% of the sample goes to the ten largest clones. Sequences were obtained from CD4+ T cells from PBMCs. Receptors were obtained from a human donor with multiple sclerosis.

This clonotype came up once. This chain connects TRBV24-1 to TRBJ2-5; no clear D. CDR1 is KGHDR, CDR2 SFDVKD, per germline. CDR3 size: 15 residues. V was cut by 4 bases and J by 1 base, with 12 bases left in between. The CDR3 coding sequence is TGTGCCACCAGTGACCCTCAAGTATTCCAAGAGACCCAGTACTTC. Translated, it gives CATSDPQVFQETQYF.

This clonotype was recorded only once. The V gene is TRBV6-6, the J gene TRBJ2-3; TRBD1 matches 8 bases. V was clipped by 6 bases and J by 2 bases; unmatched bases: 4. Germline CDR1 and CDR2: MNHNY and SVGAGI (reference sequence). This CDR3 comprises 14 residues. The CDR3 spells CASSQGADTDTQYF. The CDR3 bases are TGTGCCAGCAGCCAGGGGGCGGACACAGATACGCAGTATTTT.

The chain carries TRBV5-1 and TRBJ2-4; a possible D gene is TRBD2 (6 bases). Germline V lookup: CDR1 SGHRS, CDR2 YFSETQ. Trimming removed 4 bases at V and 0 bases at J, with 17 bases between. This CDR3 is built from 17 residues. The CDR3: CASSPGEADGAKNIQYF. The CDR3, as DNA: TGCGCCAGCAGCCCCGGGGAGGCCGATGGAGCCAAAAACATTCAGTACTTC.

The count of this clonotype is one. The chain uses TRBV6-2 or TRBV6-3 and TRBJ1-1; 8 bases line up with TRBD1. V shed 7 bases, J shed 4 bases, and the junction held 5 bases outside the gene matches. CDR1 is MNHEY, CDR2 SVGEGT, per germline. The CDR3 covers 13 residues. Here the CDR3 DNA reads TGTGCCAGCACCAAAACAGGGGGCACTGAAGCTTTCTTT. Its translation is CASTKTGGTEAFF.

This chain connects TRBV4-1 to TRBJ2-7; D perhaps matches TRBD1 (6 bases). The germline V gene has CDR1 MGHRA and CDR2 YSYEKL. Trimming left V 1 base short and J 2 bases short, with 15 bases between. The CDR3 runs to 16 residues. In DNA form, the CDR3 reads TGCGCCAGCAGCCAAGTCTGGACAGCAGTAACCTACGAGCAGTACTTC. As protein: CASSQVWTAVTYEQYF.

This clonotype was seen only once. The chain combines TRBV28 with TRBJ2-7; weak D call: TRBD2 (5 bases). V was cut by 4 bases and J by 9 bases, with 13 bases left in between. The length of the CDR3 is 12 residues. Germline loops: CDR1 MDHEN, CDR2 SYDVKM. CDR3 amino acids: CASSSYRTVQYF. The DNA of the CDR3 is TGTGCCAGCAGTTCCTATCGGACTGTGCAGTACTTC.

The rearrangement uses TRBV19 and TRBJ1-4; maybe TRBD1 (5 bases). Germline assignment: CDR1 LNHDA and CDR2 SQIVND (reference sequence). Trimming took 3 bases from V and 7 from J, leaving 12 bases between them. CDR3 length: 14 amino acids. CDR3 DNA: TGTGCCAGTAGTATCCGCGACGGGGCTGAAAAACTGTTTTTT. Encoded protein: CASSIRDGAEKLFF.

The chain joins TRBV2 to TRBJ1-6; unclear D gene. This CDR3 contains 14 residues. Trimming cost V 8 bases and J 6 bases, with 14 bases left between them. Germline V gene lookup returns CDR1 SNHLY and CDR2 FYNNEI. This chain's CDR3 is CASAWAPFNSPLHF. CDR3 in DNA: TGTGCCAGCGCGTGGGCCCCGTTTAATTCACCCCTCCACTTT.

The count of this clonotype is one. The chain carries TRBV6-2 or TRBV6-3 and TRBJ2-1; 7 bases fit TRBD1. Looked up from germline, CDR1 is MNHEY and CDR2 is SVGEGT. This CDR3 is 17 amino acids long. Trimming removed 2 bases from V and 0 bases from J; junction bases left unmatched: 7. CDR3 amino acids: CASSYVLGQLSYNEQFF. Written as DNA, the CDR3 is TGTGCCAGCAGTTACGTCCTGGGACAGCTCTCCTACAATGAGCAGTTCTTC.

The chain is built from TRBV12-3 or TRBV12-4 and TRBJ1-1; D unresolved. The CDR3 covers 12 residues. Deletions cut 6 bases from V and 12 bases from J, with 17 bases between. The CDR3 nucleotides read TGTGCCAGCAGAAGGGCCCCTTCTGAGCCTTTCTTT. Protein: CASRRAPSEPFF.

There are a few counts of this clonotype. The chain uses TRBV20-1 and TRBJ2-3, with D perhaps matching TRBD2 (5 bases). The CDR3 has 10 amino acids. Deletions cut 6 bases from V and 5 bases from J, with 6 bases between. The germline V gene encodes CDR1 DFQATT and CDR2 SNEGSKA (reference sequence). CDR3 region: CSAAGDTQYF. In DNA, the CDR3 is TGCAGTGCGGCGGGAGATACGCAGTATTTT.

The chain is built from TRBV5-6 and TRBJ2-1; 14 positions agree with TRBD2. Germline loops: CDR1 SGHDT, CDR2 YYEEEE. The CDR3 has 17 amino acids. V was clipped by 4 bases and J by 2 bases; unmatched bases: 5. The CDR3 DNA is TGTGCCAGCAGCCCGACTAGCGGGAGGGCCCCCTACAATGAGCAGTTCTTC. Protein: CASSPTSGRAPYNEQFF.

The chain employs TRBV2 and TRBJ1-4, with unresolved D. CDR3 length: 14 amino acids. CDR1 is SNHLY and CDR2 is FYNNEI in the germline V gene. V dropped 6 bases and J dropped 2 bases, with 10 bases sitting between them. CDR3 in DNA: TGTGCCAGCAGGCCCGTGTCGACTAATGAAAAACTGTTTTTT. It yields the protein CASRPVSTNEKLFF.

V and J are TRBV7-9 and TRBJ1-1, with TRBD1 as a possible D gene (5 bases). The CDR3 runs to 11 residues. Germline V gives CDR1 SEHNR, CDR2 FQNEAQ (reference sequence). V was shortened by 8 bases and J by 8 bases, with 12 bases between the two germline ends. In DNA form, the CDR3 reads TGTGCCAGCTCCCAGACAGCCGAAGCTTTCTTT. Protein sequence: CASSQTAEAFF. Drawing the rest from reference TRBV7-9 and TRBJ1-1, the complete variable domain is DTGVSQNPRHKITKRGQNVTFRCDPISEHNRLYWYRQTLGQGPEFLTYFQNEAQLEKSRLLSDRFSAERPKGSFSTLEIQRTEQGDSAMYLCASSQTAEAFFGQGTRLTVV.

This chain connects TRBV5-1 to TRBJ1-1, with 9 bases that match TRBD1. CDR1 SGHRS and CDR2 YFSETQ come from the germline V gene. The CDR3 has 14 residues. J was trimmed by 5 bases and V by 4 bases; bases with no gene match: 6. The CDR3 sequence: CASSRGGQGTEAFF. In DNA, the CDR3 is TGCGCCAGCAGCCGCGGGGGACAGGGAACTGAAGCTTTCTTT. Looking up the rest from reference TRBV5-1 and TRBJ1-1 gives the full variable domain: KAGVTQTPRYLIKTRGQQVTLSCSPISGHRSVSWYQQTPGQGLQFLFEYFSETQRNKGNFPGRFSGRQFSNSRSEMNVSTLELGDSALYLCASSRGGQGTEAFFGQGTRLTVV.

The gene calls are TRBV24-1 and TRBJ2-7, with 9 bases aligning to TRBD2. The V gene's germline CDR1 is KGHDR and CDR2 SFDVKD. The junction had 3 bases not matched to a gene; V was cut back by 0 bases and J by 4 bases. CDR3 length: 15 residues. CDR3 residues: CATSDLSSGKYEQYF. The CDR3 nucleotides are TGTGCCACCAGTGATTTGTCTAGCGGGAAGTACGAGCAGTACTTC.

The chain recombines TRBV19 with TRBJ2-4, with D unclear. This CDR3 has 15 residues. The V end was cut by 1 base, the J end by 7 bases, with 14 bases between. Germline V gene sequence: CDR1 LNHDA, CDR2 SQIVND (reference sequence). Here the CDR3 DNA reads TGTGCCAGTAGTATAGGGCCCCAGTTCGGGAACATTCAGTACTTC. This encodes CASSIGPQFGNIQYF.

The CDR3 region is CATSAVGTGEPDTQYF. CDR3 DNA sequence: TGTGCCACCAGTGCCGTCGGGACAGGGGAGCCAGATACGCAGTATTTT. The V and J genes are TRBV24-1 and TRBJ2-3, with 10 bases that match TRBD1. This CDR3 region has 16 residues. Germline V gives CDR1 KGHDR, CDR2 SFDVKD. J was trimmed by 4 bases and V by 5 bases; bases with no gene match: 8.

The chain employs TRBV12-3 or TRBV12-4 and TRBJ1-1, with D uncertain. V lost 4 bases to trimming and J lost 0 bases, with 18 bases between them. This CDR3 is 17 amino acids long. The CDR3 DNA reads as TGTGCCAGCAGTTCAAAAGGACTGGGTCTACTGAACACTGAAGCTTTCTTT. This gives the protein CASSSKGLGLLNTEAFF.

J is TRBJ2-6 and V is TRBV5-1, with D hard to call. V lost 0 bases and J 4 bases, leaving 8 bases between the germline ends. The CDR3 consists of 15 residues. The germline gives CDR1 SGHRS, CDR2 YFSETQ. The CDR3 loop reads CASSLERTGANVLTF. DNA of the CDR3: TGCGCCAGCAGCTTGGAGCGTACCGGGGCCAACGTCCTGACTTTC.

The chain carries TRBV7-8 and TRBJ2-2; no reliable D call. Per the germline V gene, CDR1 is SGHVS and CDR2 is FQNEAQ. V shed 7 bases and J shed 3 bases, with 12 bases lying between them. The CDR3 spans 14 residues. The CDR3 nucleotides read TGTGCCAGCATCCCAACACGGTACACCGGGGAGCTGTTTTTT. Translating it yields CASIPTRYTGELFF.

This sequence joins TRBV30 and TRBJ2-1; 11 nucleotides match TRBD2. Unmatched junction bases numbered 10, after V lost 5 bases and J lost 10 bases. This CDR3 is built from 14 residues. CDR1 GTSNPN and CDR2 SVGIG come from the germline V gene (reference sequence). CDR3 loop: CAWCGLAGLGEQFF. Here the CDR3 DNA reads TGTGCCTGGTGCGGACTAGCGGGCTTGGGAGAGCAGTTCTTC.

V gene TRBV20-1 combines with J gene TRBJ2-5, with D perhaps TRBD1 or TRBD2 (5 bases each). CDR3 size: 15 residues. V was clipped by 0 bases and J by 0 bases, with 11 bases between them. Germline loops: CDR1 DFQATT, CDR2 SNEGSKA (reference sequence). The CDR3 here is CSARDPRGDQETQYF. The CDR3 DNA sequence: TGCAGTGCTAGAGATCCACGGGGCGACCAAGAGACCCAGTACTTC.